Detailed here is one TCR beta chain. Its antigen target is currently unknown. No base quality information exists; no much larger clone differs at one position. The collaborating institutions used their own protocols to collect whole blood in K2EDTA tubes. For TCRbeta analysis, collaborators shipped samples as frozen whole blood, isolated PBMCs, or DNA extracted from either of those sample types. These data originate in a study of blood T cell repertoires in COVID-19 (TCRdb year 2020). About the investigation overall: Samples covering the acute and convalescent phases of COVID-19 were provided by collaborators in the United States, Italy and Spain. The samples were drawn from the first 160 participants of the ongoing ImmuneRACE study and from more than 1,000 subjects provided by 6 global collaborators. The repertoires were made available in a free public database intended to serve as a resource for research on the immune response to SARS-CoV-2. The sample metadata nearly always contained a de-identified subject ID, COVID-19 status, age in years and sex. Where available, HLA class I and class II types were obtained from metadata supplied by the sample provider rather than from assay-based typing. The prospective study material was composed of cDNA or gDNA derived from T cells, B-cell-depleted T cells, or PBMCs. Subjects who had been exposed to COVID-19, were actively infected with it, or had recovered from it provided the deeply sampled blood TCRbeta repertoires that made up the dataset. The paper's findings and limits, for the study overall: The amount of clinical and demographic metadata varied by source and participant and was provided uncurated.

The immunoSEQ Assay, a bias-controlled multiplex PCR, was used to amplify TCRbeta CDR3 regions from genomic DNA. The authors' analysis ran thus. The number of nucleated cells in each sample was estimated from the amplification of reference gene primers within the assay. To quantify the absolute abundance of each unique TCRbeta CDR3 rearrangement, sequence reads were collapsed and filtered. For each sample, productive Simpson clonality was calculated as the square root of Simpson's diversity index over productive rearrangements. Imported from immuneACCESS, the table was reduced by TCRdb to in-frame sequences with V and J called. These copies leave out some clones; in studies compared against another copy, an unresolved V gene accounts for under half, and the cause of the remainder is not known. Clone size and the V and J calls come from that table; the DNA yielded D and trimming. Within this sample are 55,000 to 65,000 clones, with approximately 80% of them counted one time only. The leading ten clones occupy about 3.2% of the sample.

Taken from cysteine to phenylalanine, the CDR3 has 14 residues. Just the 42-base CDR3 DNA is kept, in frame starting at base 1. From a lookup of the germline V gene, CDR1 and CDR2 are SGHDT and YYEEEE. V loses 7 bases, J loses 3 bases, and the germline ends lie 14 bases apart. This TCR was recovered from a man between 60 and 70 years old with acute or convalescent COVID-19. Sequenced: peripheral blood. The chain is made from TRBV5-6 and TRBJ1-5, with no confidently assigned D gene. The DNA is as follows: TGTGCCAGCTCACCTTCCGGGGTCAATCAGCCCCAGCATTTT. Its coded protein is CASSPSGVNQPQHF.